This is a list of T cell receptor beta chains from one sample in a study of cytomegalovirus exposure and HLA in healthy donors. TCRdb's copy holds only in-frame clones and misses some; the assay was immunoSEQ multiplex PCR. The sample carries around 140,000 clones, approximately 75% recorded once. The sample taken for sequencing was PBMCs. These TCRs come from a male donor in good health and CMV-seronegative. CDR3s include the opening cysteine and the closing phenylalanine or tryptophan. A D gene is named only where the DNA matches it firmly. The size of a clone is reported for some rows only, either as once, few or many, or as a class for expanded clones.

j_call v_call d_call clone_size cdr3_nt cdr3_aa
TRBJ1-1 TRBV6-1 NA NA TGTGCCAGCAGTGAATTGCAGTCGTCGGCTTTCTTT CASSELQSSAFF
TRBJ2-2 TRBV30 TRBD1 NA TGTGCCTGGAGGGGACAGGGGGGCACCGGGGAGCTGTTTTTT CAWRGQGGTGELFF
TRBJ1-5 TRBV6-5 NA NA TGTGCCAGCACCCCGACAGGAGGAGGACAGCCCCAGCATTTT CASTPTGGGQPQHF
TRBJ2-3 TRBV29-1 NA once TGCAGCGTTGGTTCCCGGGGTCCGAGCACAGATACGCAGTATTTT CSVGSRGPSTDTQYF
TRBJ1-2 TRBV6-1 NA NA TGTGCCAGCAGTGGGTTACAGGGTTCGTATGGCGGCTACACCTTC CASSGLQGSYGGYTF
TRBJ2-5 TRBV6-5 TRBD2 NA TGTGCCAGCAGTTACCTAGCGGGGGAAGAGACCCAGTACTTC CASSYLAGEETQYF
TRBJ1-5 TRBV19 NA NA TGTGCCAGTAGTATAATCCCTAGCACTCGGGGCAATCAGCCCCAGCATTTT CASSIIPSTRGNQPQHF
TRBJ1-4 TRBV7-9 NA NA TGTTCCAGCAGCCCGTCCATGGCAGTTAATGAAAAACTGTTTTTT CSSSPSMAVNEKLFF
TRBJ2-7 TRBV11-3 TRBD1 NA TGTGCCAGCAGCTTAGTAGCAGGGGGCCCCTACGAGCAGTACTTC CASSLVAGGPYEQYF
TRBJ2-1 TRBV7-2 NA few TGTGCCAGCAGCGGCTTGAGGAGGAATGAGCAGTTCTTC CASSGLRRNEQFF
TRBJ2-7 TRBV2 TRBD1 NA TGTGCCAGCAAACCCCGGGACAGGGGATGGTACGAGCAGTACTTC CASKPRDRGWYEQYF
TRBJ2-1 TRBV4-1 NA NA TGCGCCAGCAGCCAAACTCTACAGTACAATGAGCAGTTCTTC CASSQTLQYNEQFF
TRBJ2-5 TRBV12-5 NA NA TGTGCTAGTGGTTTCCCTGTGGGCATCCAAGAGACCCAGTACTTC CASGFPVGIQETQYF
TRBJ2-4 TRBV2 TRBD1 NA TGTGCCAGCAGTGAAGCGAGGACAGGGGGCTTCATTCAGTACTTC CASSEARTGGFIQYF
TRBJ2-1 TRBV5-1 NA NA TGCGCCAGCAGTCCGTCGGGCAGGGGCCCCCTCTACAATGAGCAGTTCTTC CASSPSGRGPLYNEQFF
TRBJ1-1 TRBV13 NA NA TGTGCCAGCAGCTCCGGGGGGGCTACGTACACTGAAGCTTTCTTT CASSSGGATYTEAFF
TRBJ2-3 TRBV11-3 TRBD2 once TGTGCCAGCAAAACTAGCGGTTCAGATACGCAGTATTTT CASKTSGSDTQYF
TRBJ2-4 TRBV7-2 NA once TGTGCCAGCAGCCAATTAATTTCAGGGGGGAACATTCAGTACTTC CASSQLISGGNIQYF
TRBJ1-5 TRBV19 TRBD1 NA TGTGCCAGTAGTATAGTTAGCAGGGGGTCTGATCAGCCCCAGCATTTT CASSIVSRGSDQPQHF
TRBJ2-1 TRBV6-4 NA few TGTGCCAGCAGTGACGACCCCACAGGACACAATGAGCAGTTCTTC CASSDDPTGHNEQFF
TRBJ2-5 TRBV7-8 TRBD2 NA TGTGCCAGCAGCTCATTTATCTCGCGGGGGGGCAAAGAAGACCAGTACTTC CASSSFISRGGKEDQYF
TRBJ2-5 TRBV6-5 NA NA TGTGCCAGCAGTTACTCGTTACAAGAGACCCAGTACTTC CASSYSLQETQYF
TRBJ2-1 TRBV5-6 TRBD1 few TGTGCCAGCAGCCACAACAGGGGGCGACTCAACAATGAGCAGTTCTTC CASSHNRGRLNNEQFF
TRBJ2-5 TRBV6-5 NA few TGTGCCAGCACCAACACAGCCAACCAAGAGACCCAGTACTTC CASTNTANQETQYF
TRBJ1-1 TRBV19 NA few TGTGCCAGTAGTAATGAAGATGGGAGGGTGCGTGAAGCTTTCTTT CASSNEDGRVREAFF
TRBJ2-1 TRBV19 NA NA TGTGCCAGTAGTATAGACGCGGGGCCACCCTACAATGAGCAGTTCTTC CASSIDAGPPYNEQFF
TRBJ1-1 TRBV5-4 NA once TGTGCCAGCAGCTTGGTGGGGGCGGGGAACACTGAAGCTTTCTTT CASSLVGAGNTEAFF
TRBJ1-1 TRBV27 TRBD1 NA TGTGCCAGCAGTACACGGACAGGAGGGAACACTGAAGCTTTCTTT CASSTRTGGNTEAFF
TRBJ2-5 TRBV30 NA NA TGTGCCTGGACCGGTAGGGGGGGATTGGAGACCCAGTACTTC CAWTGRGGLETQYF
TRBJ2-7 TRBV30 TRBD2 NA TGTGCCTGGAGTGTAAGCCTAGCGGTCTACGAGCAGTACTTC CAWSVSLAVYEQYF
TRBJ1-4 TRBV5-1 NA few TGCGCCAGCAGCTTGGCATCAGGGTTAACTAATGAAAAACTGTTTTTT CASSLASGLTNEKLFF
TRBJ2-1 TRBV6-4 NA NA TGTGCCAGCAGTGACGGGTCAGGGGCGTTCGACAATGAGCAGTTCTTC CASSDGSGAFDNEQFF
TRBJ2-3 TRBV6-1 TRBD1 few TGTGCCAGCAGTGAAGCGGTGACAGGGGCAGATACGCAGTATTTT CASSEAVTGADTQYF
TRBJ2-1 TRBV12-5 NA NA TGTGCTAGTGGTTTGGTACAGGGTAGTGAGCAGTTCTTC CASGLVQGSEQFF
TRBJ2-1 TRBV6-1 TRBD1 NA TGTGCCAGCAACGACAGGGTCTCGTACAATGAGCAGTTCTTC CASNDRVSYNEQFF
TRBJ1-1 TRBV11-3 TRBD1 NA TGTGCCAGCAGCTTAGACTCCGGACAGGTTAACACTGAAGCTTTCTTT CASSLDSGQVNTEAFF
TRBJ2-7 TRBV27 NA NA TGTGCCAGCAGTTTACAGGGCGGCTACGAGCAGTACTTC CASSLQGGYEQYF
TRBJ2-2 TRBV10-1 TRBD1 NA TGCGCCAGCAGTGGTGGGACAGCTAACACCGGGGAGCTGTTTTTT CASSGGTANTGELFF
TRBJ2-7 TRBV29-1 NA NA TGCAGCGTTGAAGACGGAACAGGCCTATCCTACGAGCAGTACTTC CSVEDGTGLSYEQYF
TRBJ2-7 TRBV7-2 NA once TGTGCCAGCAGCCTTTCAGGACAGCAAAACTACGAGCAGTACTTC CASSLSGQQNYEQYF
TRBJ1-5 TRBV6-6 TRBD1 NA TGTGCCAGCCTGAGACAGGGGGCGGTGAGCAATCAGCCCCAGCATTTT CASLRQGAVSNQPQHF
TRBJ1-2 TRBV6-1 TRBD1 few TGTGCCAGCAGTGAGACAGGGGGTACAGGGTATGGCTACACCTTC CASSETGGTGYGYTF
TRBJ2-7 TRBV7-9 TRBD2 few TGTTCCAGCAGCTTAGCACTAGCGGGGGGGCTGTACGAGCAGTACTTC CSSSLALAGGLYEQYF
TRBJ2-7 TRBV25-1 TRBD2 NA TGTGCCAGCAGTGAAAGCGGGAGCCGGGCCGAGCAGTACTTC CASSESGSRAEQYF
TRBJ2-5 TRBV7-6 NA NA TGTGCCAGCAACATGGGACTTGGGGGCCAAGAGACCCAGTACTTC CASNMGLGGQETQYF
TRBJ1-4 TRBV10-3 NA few TGTGCCACCTCTACAGGGAACACTAATGAAAAACTGTTTTTT CATSTGNTNEKLFF
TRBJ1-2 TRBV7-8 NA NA TGTGCCAGCAGCTTAGGGGTGAGGATTGGCTACACCTTC CASSLGVRIGYTF
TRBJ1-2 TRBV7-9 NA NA TGTGCCAGCAGCCCAAACGTGGGCGCAAACTATGGCTACACCTTC CASSPNVGANYGYTF
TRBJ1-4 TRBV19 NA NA TGTGCCAGTAGTATAGCGGATGAAAAACTGTTTTTT CASSIADEKLFF
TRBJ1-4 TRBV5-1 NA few TGCGCCAGCAGCTTCGGGCAGGAGGGTGAAAAACTGTTTTTT CASSFGQEGEKLFF
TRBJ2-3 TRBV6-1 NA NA TGTGCCAGCAGTGAGAGACTTAGCACAGATACGCAGTATTTT CASSERLSTDTQYF
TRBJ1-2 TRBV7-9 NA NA TGTGCCAGCAGCTTAGTGCAGGGGACGGATGGCTACACCTTC CASSLVQGTDGYTF
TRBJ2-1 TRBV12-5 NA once TGTGCTAGTGGTTTGATGATAGGAGAGAGGCCGGAGGGCTACAATGAGCAGTTCTTC CASGLMIGERPEGYNEQFF
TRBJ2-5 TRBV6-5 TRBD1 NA TGTGCCAGCAGTTACGGGACAGGGGTTCTTGAGACCCAGTACTTC CASSYGTGVLETQYF
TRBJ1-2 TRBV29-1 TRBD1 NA TGCAGCGTTGAAGGGACAGGGAATGGCTACACCTTC CSVEGTGNGYTF
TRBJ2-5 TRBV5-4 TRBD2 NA TGTGCCAGCAGGGGTGGGACTAGAGGGCGAGAGACCCAGTACTTC CASRGGTRGRETQYF
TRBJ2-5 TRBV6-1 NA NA TGTGCCAGCAGTGAAGCTATAAGAAGGGGGTGGACCGAGACCCAGTACTTC CASSEAIRRGWTETQYF
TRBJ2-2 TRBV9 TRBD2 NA TGTGCCAGCAGCCTCGCTGGAGGGAGGGACACCGGGGAGCTGTTTTTT CASSLAGGRDTGELFF
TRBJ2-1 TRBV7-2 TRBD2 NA TGTGCCAGCAGCTTAGCGGGACTAGTCAATGAGCAGTTCTTC CASSLAGLVNEQFF
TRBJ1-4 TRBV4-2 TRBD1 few TGTGCCAGCAGCCAAGAAGGGACAGCCCCGGAAAAACTGTTTTTT CASSQEGTAPEKLFF